The rows below give T cell receptor beta chains drawn from one sample of a study of blood T cell repertoires in COVID-19. Produced via immunoSEQ multiplex PCR; TCRdb's table is partial and in-frame only. This sample yields 65,000 or so clones, of which 65% to 85% are seen a single time; 10% to 13% belongs to the top ten. The sample was peripheral blood. Receptors were obtained from a young man with COVID-19, enrolled during active disease. CDR3s include the opening cysteine and the closing phenylalanine or tryptophan. Fields, in order: CDR3 DNA, CDR3 protein, V gene, J gene, clone size, D gene. The D gene is left open where the match is weak. Only part of the rows carry a size: once, few, many, or a class if the clone is expanded.

TGTGCCAGCAGCGTAGCAGGAGGGGGCGGTTCACCCCTCCACTTT	CASSVAGGGGSPLHF	TRBV9	TRBJ1-6	-	TRBD1
TGTGCCAGCAGCCGACAGGGTTTGTCCTACGAGCAGTACTTC	CASSRQGLSYEQYF	TRBV7-9	TRBJ2-7	-	TRBD1
TGTGCCAGCAGTTGGGGACAGTCCTACGAGCAGTACTTC	CASSWGQSYEQYF	TRBV27	TRBJ2-7	-	TRBD1
TGCGCCAGCAGCTTGGACCCCTCGACAGGGGGAGAGGGCTACACCTTC	CASSLDPSTGGEGYTF	TRBV5-1	TRBJ1-2	-	TRBD1
TGTGCCAGCAGTGAAGGGGGCAGTTCCTACGAGCAGTACTTC	CASSEGGSSYEQYF	TRBV6-1	TRBJ2-7	-	-
TGTGCCAGCAGCACGGGGACTAGCGGGAAAGACCCCTACGAGCAGTACTTC	CASSTGTSGKDPYEQYF	TRBV11-2	TRBJ2-7	-	TRBD2
TGTGCCAGCTCCGGGAGTAGCAATCAGCCCCAGCATTTT	CASSGSSNQPQHF	TRBV2	TRBJ1-5	-	-
TGTGCCTGGGTCCAACCGGGTGTGGGCTACACCTTC	CAWVQPGVGYTF	TRBV30	TRBJ1-2	-	-
TGTGCCAGCATGGGGCGGGACTCCTACAATGAGCAGTTCTTC	CASMGRDSYNEQFF	TRBV3-1/TRBV3-2	TRBJ2-1	-	-
TGTGCCAGCAGCTTAACAGGGGGCTGGGAGCAGTACTTC	CASSLTGGWEQYF	TRBV7-9	TRBJ2-7	-	TRBD1
TGCGCCAGCAGCTCCTACTTGAACACTGAAGCTTTCTTT	CASSSYLNTEAFF	TRBV5-1	TRBJ1-1	-	-
TGTGCCAGCAGTGTCATACCGGGACAGCAAATGAACACTGAAGCTTTCTTT	CASSVIPGQQMNTEAFF	TRBV6-1	TRBJ1-1	-	TRBD1
TGTGCCAGCAGTTCTACCGGGGGATGGGTCGAGCAGTACTTC	CASSSTGGWVEQYF	TRBV6-2/TRBV6-3	TRBJ2-7	-	-
TGTGCCAGCAGTCCCGCGACAGGGGCCGCTTTCTTT	CASSPATGAAFF	TRBV12-3/TRBV12-4	TRBJ1-1	few	TRBD1
TGTGCCAGCAGCCAGACCCAGGAGGCCAACTATGGCTACACCTTC	CASSQTQEANYGYTF	TRBV7-2	TRBJ1-2	-	-
TGCGCCAGCAGCTTGGCCCCCAGGGCGGAGACCCAGTACTTC	CASSLAPRAETQYF	TRBV5-1	TRBJ2-5	-	-
TGTGCCAGCAGCGTAGAGGCGCTAGCGGGAGGTGCAGATACGCAGTATTTT	CASSVEALAGGADTQYF	TRBV9	TRBJ2-3	-	TRBD2
TGTGCCAGCAGTTACGCCGACAGGAAAACCGAAAAACTGTTTTTT	CASSYADRKTEKLFF	TRBV6-6	TRBJ1-4	-	-
TGCGCCAGCAGCCAAGAGGACAGGGAGTTTGGAGAGACCCAGTACTTC	CASSQEDREFGETQYF	TRBV4-1	TRBJ2-5	-	TRBD1
TGTGCCAGCAGCTTGGACAGGGGTCAGCCCCAGCATTTT	CASSLDRGQPQHF	TRBV7-9	TRBJ1-5	few	TRBD1
TGTGCCAGCAGTACTGGGACAGGGGGAAACACCATATATTTT	CASSTGTGGNTIYF	TRBV27	TRBJ1-3	-	TRBD1
TGTGCCAGCAGCTTACCACAGGGAATACAAGAGACCCAGTACTTC	CASSLPQGIQETQYF	TRBV7-2	TRBJ2-5	-	-
TGTGCCACCCAAACAGGGGGCAGTGAGCAGTTCTTC	CATQTGGSEQFF	TRBV24-1	TRBJ2-1	-	TRBD1
TGCGCCAGCAGCCCCTCCGGAACAGGGGGCCCCCGGACCCAGTACTTC	CASSPSGTGGPRTQYF	TRBV4-3	TRBJ2-5	-	TRBD1
TGTGCCAGCAGCCCCGACGGCAGGTCCTACGAGCAGTACTTC	CASSPDGRSYEQYF	TRBV7-9	TRBJ2-7	-	-
TGTGCCAGCAGTCGGGAGGCCCAAGAGACCCAGTACTTC	CASSREAQETQYF	TRBV6-1	TRBJ2-5	-	TRBD2
TGCGCCAGCAGCCAAGCACAGGGGGGATACGAGCAGTACTTC	CASSQAQGGYEQYF	TRBV4-3	TRBJ2-7	-	TRBD1
TGTCCCAGCCGCGCCGCTCTCGCGGCGAACACCGGGGAGCTGTTTTTT	CPSRAALAANTGELFF	TRBV7-3	TRBJ2-2	-	-
TGCGCCAGCAGCCAAGTCAGGGGACCCTACGAGCAGTACTTC	CASSQVRGPYEQYF	TRBV4-3	TRBJ2-7	-	-
TGTGCCAGTAGTATGGAGGGGGCGGCATTCGGCTACACCTTC	CASSMEGAAFGYTF	TRBV19	TRBJ1-2	-	TRBD1
TGCGCCAGCAGCTTGGAAGGGGGAGATGGAAACACCATATATTTT	CASSLEGGDGNTIYF	TRBV5-1	TRBJ1-3	once	-
TGTGCCAGCAGTGAATACAGCACTGAAGCTTTCTTT	CASSEYSTEAFF	TRBV6-1	TRBJ1-1	-	-
TGCGCCAGCAGCGCCGAAACAGGTTCCTACGAGCAGTACTTC	CASSAETGSYEQYF	TRBV4-3	TRBJ2-7	-	-
TGTGCCAGCTCACCACACAGACAAGAGACCCAGTACTTC	CASSPHRQETQYF	TRBV18	TRBJ2-5	-	-
TGTGCCAGCAGCGAGGAGGGCGGACTAGACAATGAGCAGTTCTTC	CASSEEGGLDNEQFF	TRBV9	TRBJ2-1	-	TRBD2
TGTGCCACCAGTGATACCGGACAGGGCAGCAATCAGCCCCAGCATTTT	CATSDTGQGSNQPQHF	TRBV24-1	TRBJ1-5	-	TRBD1
TGTGCCAGCAGTCCCAGGGGGCCAGAGGCCCAGTACTTC	CASSPRGPEAQYF	TRBV11-2	TRBJ2-5	-	TRBD1
TGTGCCAGCAGACCTTTCGGAGATACGCAGTATTTT	CASRPFGDTQYF	TRBV6-5	TRBJ2-3	-	-
TGTGCCAGCAGTTACAGCCAGAACACTGAAGCTTTCTTT	CASSYSQNTEAFF	TRBV6-5	TRBJ1-1	-	-
TGTGCCAGCAGCCAAATATCGGGAGCGAACACTGAAGCTTTCTTT	CASSQISGANTEAFF	TRBV7-9	TRBJ1-1	-	-
TGCAGCGTTGGGGACTTCTCAGGGGGCCCCTACGAGCAGTACTTC	CSVGDFSGGPYEQYF	TRBV29-1	TRBJ2-7	-	TRBD1